Reported below is one TCR beta chain. The sample belongs to a study of spatial heterogeneity in lung cancer. Across the study: There were 72 donors, all of them untreated patients with early-stage non-small cell lung cancer. Detection of beta-chain sequences consistently exceeded that of alpha-chain sequences. Taken at a median of about 2 years after resection, follow-up PBMC samples underwent sequencing when available.

Regarding time point: blood at routine non-recurrence follow-up after resection. Unsorted samples of tumor, nontumor lung or frozen PBMC had their whole RNA sequenced. The CDR3 runs 15 residues. CDR1 is SGHAT, CDR2 FQNNGV, per germline. J was trimmed by 0 bases and V by 1 base; bases with no gene match: 1. TCR cDNA molecules each carried a unique molecular identifier. Via MiXCR, TCRdb re-called the 5' RACE reads, giving one row per CDR3 protein. This table holds about 120,000 distinct CDR3 sequences, less than 15% found once. This sequence was found in a male donor with early-stage non-small cell lung cancer. This sample comprised PBMCs, obtained at follow-up. The gene calls are TRBV11-2 and TRBJ1-2; 8 bases are shared with TRBD1. CDR3 loop: CASSLGTGSNYGYTF. As DNA, the CDR3 is TGTGCCAGCAGCTTAGGGACAGGGTCTAACTATGGCTACACCTTC.